The next 10 T cell receptor beta chains were all read from a single sample in a study of blood T cells in healthy people across ages. It was with a sample-barcoded 5' primer and a J-beta primer mix that a second PCR of about 6 to 12 cycles was run. TCRdb recomputed calls from the 5' RACE reads with MiXCR, one row per CDR3 protein. The sample has around 580,000 distinct CDR3 sequences; roughly 48% are singletons. The specimen sequenced was blood. The receptors stem from a man of 80 years or more in good health.

This clonotype was picked up a small number of times. The chain carries TRBV4-1 and TRBJ2-2; the D gene is possibly TRBD1 (6 bases). The CDR3 has 15 residues. Germline V gene sequence: CDR1 MGHRA, CDR2 YSYEKL. Trimming took 5 bases from V and 0 from J, leaving 10 bases between them. CDR3 sequence (DNA): TGCGCCAGCAGCTCTGGACAGACGAACACCGGGGAGCTGTTTTTT. It translates to CASSSGQTNTGELFF.

The chain couples TRBV28 to TRBJ1-5; no firm D call. The CDR3 contains 11 residues. Trimming shortened V by 2 bases and J by 6 bases, and 2 bases separated the two germline ends. Per germline, CDR1 MDHEN and CDR2 SYDVKM. CDR3 bases: TGTGCCAGCAGTTTAAGTCAGCCCCAGCATTTT. Its protein is CASSLSQPQHF.

The J gene is TRBJ2-7, the V gene TRBV12-3 or TRBV12-4; D is unresolved. This CDR3 has 13 residues. Deletions cut 6 bases from V and 2 bases from J, with 11 bases between. The CDR3 DNA sequence: TGTGCCAGCAGGAAGTCCCCCGCCTACGAGCAGTACTTC. Amino acids: CASRKSPAYEQYF.

This clonotype turned up a few times. The V call is TRBV11-3, the J call TRBJ2-7; 8 positions agree with TRBD1. V shed 5 bases and J 2 bases; nucleotides not matched to a gene: 11. The germline V gene encodes CDR1 SGHNT and CDR2 YENEEA. The CDR3 covers 16 residues. This chain's CDR3 is CASSLNLGTGPYEQYF. The CDR3 nucleotides read TGTGCCAGCAGCCTCAACCTCGGGACAGGTCCCTACGAGCAGTACTTC.

The sample holds a few counts of this clonotype. The rearrangement links TRBV29-1 to TRBJ1-1, with D unclear. The CDR3 spans 12 residues. Germline CDR1 is SQVTM and CDR2 is ANQGSEA. Trimming cost V 3 bases and J 2 bases, with 7 bases left between them. In DNA, the CDR3 is TGCAGCGTTGAGTCCACTAACACTGAAGCTTTCTTT. The encoded protein is CSVESTNTEAFF.

A remark on this clonotype: The junction and the germline gene differ at one end; a read error may be behind it. The chain couples TRBV27 to TRBJ1-5; 9 bases line up with TRBD1. The CDR3 loop spans 15 amino acids. Germline V gene lookup returns CDR1 MNHEY and CDR2 SMNVEV (reference sequence). DNA for the CDR3: TGTGCCAGCAGTCCCGGGACAGGGATCGGGCAGCTCCAGCATTTT. It encodes CASSPGTGIGQLQHF.

V and J are TRBV15 and TRBJ1-1; the match to TRBD1 covers 7 bases. The CDR3 is 14 amino acids. CDR1 and CDR2 (germline): LNHNV, YYDKDF (reference sequence). After removal of 2 bases from V and 6 bases from J, the junction contained 6 bases not matched to a gene. The CDR3: CATSRQGEGAEAFF. For the CDR3, the DNA is TGTGCCACCAGCAGACAGGGGGAGGGGGCTGAAGCTTTCTTT.

The V call is TRBV10-3, the J call TRBJ1-5, with 7 bases that match TRBD1. Germline CDR1 and CDR2: ENHRY and SYGVKD. The CDR3 spans 14 residues. The trim removed 3 bases at V and 6 bases at J, leaving 5 bases unmatched. CDR3 sequence (DNA): TGTGCCATCAGTGACCAGGGGGGAAGTCAGCCCCAGCATTTT. It encodes CAISDQGGSQPQHF.

This rearrangement joins TRBV20-1 to TRBJ2-7, with 9 nucleotides matching TRBD1. The CDR3 covers 12 residues. Germline V lookup: CDR1 DFQATT, CDR2 SNEGSKA (reference sequence). The V and J ends lost 3 bases and 7 bases, in that order; junction bases with no gene match: 4. CDR3 sequence (DNA): TGCAGTGCTAGGGGACAGGGTGGTGAGCAGTACTTC. Translated: CSARGQGGEQYF.

This clonotype occurred a few times. The J gene is TRBJ2-1, the V gene TRBV7-9, with D tentatively TRBD1 or TRBD2 (5 bases each). The CDR3 loop spans 15 amino acids. Germline CDR1 is SEHNR and CDR2 is FQNEAQ (reference sequence). V lost 5 bases, J lost 5 bases, and 16 bases lay in between. The CDR3 reads CASSPRGTSDNEQFF. In nucleotides, the CDR3 is TGTGCCAGCAGCCCCCGTGGGACGTCAGACAATGAGCAGTTCTTC.